Below are 9 T cell receptor beta chains sequenced from a single sample in a study of cytotoxic CD8 clonotypes in ibrutinib-treated CLL. The data were produced by immunoSEQ multiplex PCR, yet TCRdb's version contains in-frame clones alone and is incomplete. This table has fewer than 55,000 clones, roughly three fifths appearing once. The sample in question was PBMCs, obtained after 24 months of ibrutinib treatment. These receptors were obtained from a human donor with chronic lymphocytic leukemia.

The rearrangement joins TRBV4-2 to TRBJ2-3; possible D gene TRBD2, 6 bases. The V gene's germline CDR1 is LGHNA and CDR2 YNFKEQ. The CDR3 is 16 residues long. V was trimmed by 4 bases and J by 2 bases, leaving 16 bases between them. The CDR3 sequence: CASSPYRDWSTDTQYF. The CDR3 DNA reads as TGTGCCAGCAGCCCGTACCGGGACTGGTCCACAGATACGCAGTATTTT.

CDR3 nucleotides: TGTGCGGTCGGGGTTCGCAATCAGCCCCAGCATTTT. It is translated as CAVGVRNQPQHF. The J gene is TRBJ1-5, the V gene TRBV2; no clear D. Germline-derived CDR1 and CDR2 are SNHLY and FYNNEI. The CDR3 has 12 residues.

This clone has only a few counts. The chain carries TRBV10-3 and TRBJ2-6; 7 bases map to TRBD1. The CDR3 is made up of 16 amino acids. CDR1 and CDR2 (germline): ENHRY, SYGVKD. V shed 1 base and J 0 bases; nucleotides not matched to a gene: 0. CDR3 loop: CAISEWDSSGANVLTF. DNA of the CDR3: TGTGCCATCAGTGAGTGGGACAGCTCTGGGGCCAACGTCCTGACTTTC.

This clone was seen at least ten times. The chain links TRBV5-1 to TRBJ1-1; 9 bases align to TRBD1. Germline V CDR1 and CDR2: SGHRS, YFSETQ. The CDR3 length is 15 residues. Trimming removed 3 bases from V and 3 bases from J; junction bases left unmatched: 6. The CDR3 loop reads CASSWGDREDTEAFF. CDR3 DNA: TGCGCCAGCAGCTGGGGGGACAGGGAGGACACTGAAGCTTTCTTT.

With respect to this clone: Other DNA sequences in this sample translate to the same CDR3. The chain joins TRBV5-1 to TRBJ1-1, with D unclear. Trimming stripped 0 bases from V and 2 bases from J, with 8 bases between. The V gene's germline CDR1 is SGHRS and CDR2 YFSETQ. CDR3 size: 14 residues. CDR3 sequence: CASSLGTDNTEAFF. As DNA, the CDR3 is TGCGCCAGCAGCTTGGGGACGGACAACACTGAAGCTTTCTTT.

A few counts support this clone. V usage is TRBV12-5 and J usage is TRBJ2-5; TRBD1 is a possible D gene (6 bases). The CDR3 consists of 15 residues. The V gene's germline CDR1 is LGHNT and CDR2 FRNRAP. V gave up 6 bases and J gave up 4 bases, with 18 bases separating them. DNA for the CDR3: TGTGCTAGTGGCCTCGATCAGGGGTTAGGAGAGACCCAGTACTTC. Translating it yields CASGLDQGLGETQYF.

This clone has only a few counts. V is TRBV5-4 and J is TRBJ1-2; D not certain. CDR1 is SGHNT and CDR2 is YYREEE in the germline V gene (reference sequence). Trimming left V 4 bases short and J 3 bases short, with 13 bases between. This CDR3 is 14 amino acids long. The CDR3 is CASSLDGDHYGYTF. The CDR3 DNA sequence: TGTGCCAGCAGCCTAGACGGGGATCACTATGGCTACACCTTC.

The chain employs TRBV6-1 and TRBJ1-5; D is unclear. The length of the CDR3 is 15 residues. The germline V gene has CDR1 MNHNS and CDR2 SASEGT. Deletions cut 3 bases from V and 0 bases from J, with 9 bases between. The CDR3 loop is CASSEGRYSNQPQHF. DNA for the CDR3: TGTGCCAGCAGTGAGGGAAGATATAGCAATCAGCCCCAGCATTTT.

V gene TRBV11-3 combines with J gene TRBJ2-1, with 7 bases matching TRBD1. Trimming took 1 base from V and 2 from J; bases not matched to a gene: 11. The CDR3 is 18 residues long. Germline-derived CDR1 and CDR2 are SGHNT and YENEEA. The CDR3 DNA reads TGTGCCAGCAGCTTAGGGTTAGGCCGGGACAGCCCCTACAATGAGCAGTTCTTC. Translated: CASSLGLGRDSPYNEQFF.